Detailed here is one T cell receptor (beta chain). Generated by immunoSEQ multiplex PCR, the TCRdb table keeps only in-frame clones and is missing some. The table has 300,000 to 400,000 clones, 93% seen once; the top ten hold around 5%. The time point denotes: blood from clinic visit 5 months post-surgery; TSC patient then seizure free. At least one anti-epileptic drug was given before surgery. These data originate in a study of brain T cells in children with intractable seizures. The junction had 9 bases not matched to a gene; V was cut back by 4 bases and J by 9 bases. This CDR3 has 15 amino acids. Per germline, CDR1 SGHRS and CDR2 YFSETQ.

The source is a boy under two years old with tuberous sclerosis and intractable seizures. V is TRBV5-1 and J is TRBJ2-7; TRBD2 matches at 14 bases. Sequencing was performed on peripheral blood, taken roughly 5 months after surgery. This CDR3 reads CASSTGLAGGSGQYF. The CDR3 region has the DNA TGCGCCAGCAGCACTGGACTAGCGGGAGGATCCGGGCAGTACTTC. Complete variable domain (other parts from reference TRBV5-1 and TRBJ2-7): KAGVTQTPRYLIKTRGQQVTLSCSPISGHRSVSWYQQTPGQGLQFLFEYFSETQRNKGNFPGRFSGRQFSNSRSEMNVSTLELGDSALYLCASSTGLAGGSGQYFGPGTRLTVT.